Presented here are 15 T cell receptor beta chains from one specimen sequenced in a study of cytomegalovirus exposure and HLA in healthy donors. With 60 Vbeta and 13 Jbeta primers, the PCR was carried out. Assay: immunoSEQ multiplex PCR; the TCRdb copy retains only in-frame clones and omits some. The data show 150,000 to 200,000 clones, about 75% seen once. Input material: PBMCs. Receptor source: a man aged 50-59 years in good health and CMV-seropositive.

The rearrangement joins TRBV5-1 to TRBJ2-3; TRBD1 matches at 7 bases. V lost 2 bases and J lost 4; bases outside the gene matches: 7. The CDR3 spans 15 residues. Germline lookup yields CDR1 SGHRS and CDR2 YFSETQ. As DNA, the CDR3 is TGCGCCAGCAGCTTAGGGGACAGACAGTCAGATACGCAGTATTTT. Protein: CASSLGDRQSDTQYF.

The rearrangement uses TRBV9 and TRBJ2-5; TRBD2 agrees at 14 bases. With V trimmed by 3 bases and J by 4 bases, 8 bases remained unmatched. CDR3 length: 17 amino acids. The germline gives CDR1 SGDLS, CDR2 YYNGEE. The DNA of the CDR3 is TGTGCCAGCAGCGGCTGGGGACTAGCGGGGGCGGGAGAGACCCAGTACTTC. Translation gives CASSGWGLAGAGETQYF.

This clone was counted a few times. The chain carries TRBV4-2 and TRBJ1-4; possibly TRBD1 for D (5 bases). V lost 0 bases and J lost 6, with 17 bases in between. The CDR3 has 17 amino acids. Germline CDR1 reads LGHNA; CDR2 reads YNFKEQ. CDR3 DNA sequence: TGTGCCAGCAGCCAAGATCTTCCACCAGGGTCGGATGAAAAACTGTTTTTT. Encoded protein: CASSQDLPPGSDEKLFF.

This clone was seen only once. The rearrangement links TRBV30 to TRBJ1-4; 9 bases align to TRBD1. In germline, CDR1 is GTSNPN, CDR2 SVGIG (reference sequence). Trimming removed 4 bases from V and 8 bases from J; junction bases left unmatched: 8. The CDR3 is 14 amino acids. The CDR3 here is CAWTNGDRDEKLFF. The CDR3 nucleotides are TGTGCCTGGACCAATGGGGACAGGGACGAAAAACTGTTTTTT.

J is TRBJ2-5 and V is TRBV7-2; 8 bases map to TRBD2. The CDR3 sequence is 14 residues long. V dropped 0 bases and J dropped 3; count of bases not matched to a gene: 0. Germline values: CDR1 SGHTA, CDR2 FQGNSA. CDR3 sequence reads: CASSLASGEETQYF. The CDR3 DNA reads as TGTGCCAGCAGCTTAGCTAGCGGGGAAGAGACCCAGTACTTC.

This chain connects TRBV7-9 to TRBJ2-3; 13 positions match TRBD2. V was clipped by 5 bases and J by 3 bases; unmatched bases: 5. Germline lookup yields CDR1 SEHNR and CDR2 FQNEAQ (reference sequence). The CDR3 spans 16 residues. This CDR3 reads CASSLSGLAGTDTQYF. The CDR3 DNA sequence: TGTGCCAGCAGCCTTTCGGGACTAGCGGGGACAGATACGCAGTATTTT.

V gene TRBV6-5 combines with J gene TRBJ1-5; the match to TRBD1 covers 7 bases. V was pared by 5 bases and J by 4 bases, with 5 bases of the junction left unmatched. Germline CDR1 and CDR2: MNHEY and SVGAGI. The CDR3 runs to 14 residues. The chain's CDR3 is CASSHLDRNQPQHF. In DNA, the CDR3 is TGTGCCAGCAGTCACCTGGACAGGAATCAGCCCCAGCATTTT.

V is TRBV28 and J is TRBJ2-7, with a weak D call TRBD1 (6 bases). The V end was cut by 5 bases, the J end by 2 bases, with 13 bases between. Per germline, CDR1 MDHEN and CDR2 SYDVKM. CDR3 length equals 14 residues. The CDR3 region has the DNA TGTGCCAGCAGTGCGACAGGCCTAGCCTACGAGCAGTACGTC. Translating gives CASSATGLAYEQYV.

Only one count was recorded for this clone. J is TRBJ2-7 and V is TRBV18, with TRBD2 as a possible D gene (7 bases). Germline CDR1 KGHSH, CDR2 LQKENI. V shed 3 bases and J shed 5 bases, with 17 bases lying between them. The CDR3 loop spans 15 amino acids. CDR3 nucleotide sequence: TGTGCCAGCTCACCCGCGGGGGCCCGAGGAGACGAGCAGTACGTC. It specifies CASSPAGARGDEQYV.

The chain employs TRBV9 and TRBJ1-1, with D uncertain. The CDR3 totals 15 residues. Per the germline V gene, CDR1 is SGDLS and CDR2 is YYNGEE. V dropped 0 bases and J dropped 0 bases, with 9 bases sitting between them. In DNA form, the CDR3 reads TGTGCCAGCAGCGTAGGGCGGAATATGAACACTGAAGCTTTCTTT. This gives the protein CASSVGRNMNTEAFF.

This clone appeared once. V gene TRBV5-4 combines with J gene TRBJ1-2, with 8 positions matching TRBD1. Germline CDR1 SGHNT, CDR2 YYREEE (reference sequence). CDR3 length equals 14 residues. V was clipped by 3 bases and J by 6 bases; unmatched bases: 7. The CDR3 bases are TGTGCCAGCAGCTCTGGAGACAGGGGAAATGGCTACACCTTC. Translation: CASSSGDRGNGYTF.

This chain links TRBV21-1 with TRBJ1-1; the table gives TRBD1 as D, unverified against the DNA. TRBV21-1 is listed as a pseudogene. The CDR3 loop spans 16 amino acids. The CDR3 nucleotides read TGTGCCAGCAGTAACCCGGGACAGGGGTGTCGTACTGAAGCTTTCTTT. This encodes CASSNPGQGCRTEAFF.

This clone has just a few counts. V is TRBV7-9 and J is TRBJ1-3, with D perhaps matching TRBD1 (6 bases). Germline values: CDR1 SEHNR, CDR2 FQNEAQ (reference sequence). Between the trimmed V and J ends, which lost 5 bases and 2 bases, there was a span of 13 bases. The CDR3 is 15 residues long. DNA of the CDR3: TGTGCCAGCAGCCAAAGACAGGCCACTGGAAACACCATATATTTT. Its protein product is CASSQRQATGNTIYF.

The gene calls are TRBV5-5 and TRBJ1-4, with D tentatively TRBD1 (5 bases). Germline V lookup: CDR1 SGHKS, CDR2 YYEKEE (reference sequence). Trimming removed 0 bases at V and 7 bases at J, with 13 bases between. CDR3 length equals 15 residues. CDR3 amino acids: CASSLEGIASEKLFF. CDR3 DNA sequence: TGTGCCAGCAGCTTGGAGGGGATCGCGAGTGAAAAACTGTTTTTT.

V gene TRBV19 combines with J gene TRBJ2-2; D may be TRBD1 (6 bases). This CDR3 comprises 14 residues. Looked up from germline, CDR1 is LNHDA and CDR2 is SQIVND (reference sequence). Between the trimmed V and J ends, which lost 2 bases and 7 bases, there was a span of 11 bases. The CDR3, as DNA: TGTGCCAGTAGTATAACAGGGCTCGACGGGGAGCTGTTTTTT. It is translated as CASSITGLDGELFF.